This T cell receptor (beta chain) was sequenced for a study of siplizumab effects on memory and regulatory T cells (dated by TCRdb to about 2019). Notes on the research overall: The study looked at the effect of siplizumab, an anti-CD2 antibody, on alloreactive T-cell subsets in allogeneic mixed lymphocyte reactions made from human PBMCs. Study-level results and caveats: Among mappable alloreactive CD4+ clones, the Treg-derived fraction averaged about 75% with siplizumab versus 25% to 30% in control reactions. Unstimulated naive T cells appeared more diverse than memory T cells, and naive cells seemed to contribute substantially to the alloresponse. Siplizumab significantly reduced the cumulative frequency of alloreactive sequences traceable to unstimulated CD4+ memory T cells. Because sequences at frequencies below about 10^-5 were poorly captured, only a minor fraction of alloreactive clones could be mapped back to unstimulated subsets. The suppressive function of proliferating Tregs from siplizumab cultures was not functionally confirmed. About 75-95% of proliferating CD4+ or CD8+ clones could not be given a naive or memory phenotype.

V gives up 6 bases and J gives up 7 bases, and the segment between their germline ends measures 15 bases. Measured from the cysteine to the phenylalanine, the CDR3 is 13 residues long. The read is trimmed to its CDR3 DNA, 39 bases read in frame from base 1. According to the germline V gene, CDR1 reads MNHEY and CDR2 reads SVGAGI. Sorted unstimulated T cells and proliferating T cells recovered from mixed lymphocyte reactions were subjected to TCRbeta CDR3 sequencing. Fresh whole blood from ten HLA-typed healthy donors was used as the source from which PBMCs were isolated. Receptor amplification or capture employed the immunoSEQ multiplex PCR assay. The deep sequencing platform assayed 90,000 to 100,000 TCR templates per sample. Genomic DNA extracted from sorted T cells was used for TCRbeta CDR3 sequencing. Per the authors' processing: The R programming language was used for clonal analysis of the TCRbeta CDR3 data. Comparing unstimulated samples against CFSE-low samples taken after the reaction was how alloreactive CD4+ and CD8+ clones were defined. Regulatory or non-regulatory origin of alloreactive CD4+ clones was assigned by matching sequences to the sorted unstimulated Treg and non-Treg repertoires. The clones in this table, taken by TCRdb from immuneACCESS, are in-frame only. Not every clone is retained; where verified, under half of the shortfall comes from an unresolved V gene, and the cause of the rest is unknown. The DNA was the basis for D and trimming; V, J and clone size are from that table. The sample table contains some 96,000 clones; only one count was recorded for about 90% of them. The top ten clones comprise approximately 0.15% of the sample.

Worth noting for this clone: Which antigen it targets is not known. Base qualities are not provided; no much larger clone lies one nucleotide away.

Recombination connected TRBV6-5 to TRBJ1-2, with the D gene call left open. The source material was CD4+ T cells sorted from blood. The sequence came from a human donor in good health. The CDR3 amino acid sequence is: CASSRARSIGYTF. The nucleotide sequence reads as follows: TGTGCCAGCAGCCGGGCCAGGTCTATTGGCTACACCTTC.